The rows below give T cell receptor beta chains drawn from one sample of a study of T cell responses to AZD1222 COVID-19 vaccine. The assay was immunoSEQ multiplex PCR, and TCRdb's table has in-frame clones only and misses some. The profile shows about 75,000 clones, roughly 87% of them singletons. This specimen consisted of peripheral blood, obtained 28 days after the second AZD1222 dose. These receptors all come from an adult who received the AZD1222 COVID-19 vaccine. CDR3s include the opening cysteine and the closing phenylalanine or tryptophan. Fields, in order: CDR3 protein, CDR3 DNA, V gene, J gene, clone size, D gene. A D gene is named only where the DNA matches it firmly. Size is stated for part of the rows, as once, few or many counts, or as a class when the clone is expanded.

CDR3: CASSSRAGRTYEQYF
DNA: TGTGCCAGCAGCTCGCGAGCGGGGCGGACTTACGAGCAGTACTTC
V: TRBV7-2
J: TRBJ2-7
size: NA
D: TRBD2

CDR3: CASSLEGPQPQHF
DNA: TGTGCCAGCAGCTTGGAAGGGCCTCAGCCCCAGCATTTT
V: TRBV5-5
J: TRBJ1-5
size: NA
D: NA

CDR3: CASREEGVGELFF
DNA: TGCGCCAGCAGAGAAGAGGGGGTCGGGGAGCTGTTTTTT
V: TRBV10-1
J: TRBJ2-2
size: NA
D: NA

CDR3: CASSLSASGGDTQYF
DNA: TGCGCCAGCAGCTTGTCCGCTAGCGGGGGAGATACGCAGTATTTT
V: TRBV5-1
J: TRBJ2-3
size: NA
D: TRBD2

CDR3: CASSFQDSGNTIYF
DNA: TGTGCCAGCAGCTTCCAGGACTCTGGAAACACCATATATTTT
V: TRBV7-6
J: TRBJ1-3
size: NA
D: NA

CDR3: CASSLKDRGGGYTF
DNA: TGCGCCAGCAGCTTAAAGGACAGGGGAGGGGGCTACACCTTC
V: TRBV5-1
J: TRBJ1-2
size: once
D: TRBD1

CDR3: CASSLGGTGNTEAFF
DNA: TGTGCCAGCAGTTTAGGGGGGACAGGAAACACTGAAGCTTTCTTT
V: TRBV27
J: TRBJ1-1
size: once
D: TRBD1

CDR3: CASSGGNSYNEQFF
DNA: TGTGCCAGCAGTGGGGGAAACTCCTACAATGAGCAGTTCTTC
V: TRBV27
J: TRBJ2-1
size: NA
D: NA

CDR3: CASSGEERETQYF
DNA: TGTGCTAGCAGCGGTGAGGAGAGAGAGACCCAGTACTTC
V: TRBV7-7
J: TRBJ2-5
size: NA
D: NA

CDR3: CASSAVPDSKNSPLHF
DNA: TGTGCCAGCAGCGCAGTCCCGGACAGTAAAAATTCACCCCTCCACTTT
V: TRBV9
J: TRBJ1-6
size: NA
D: NA

CDR3: CASSIVAGSHEQYF
DNA: TGTGCCAGTAGTATAGTTGCGGGCTCCCACGAGCAGTACTTC
V: TRBV19
J: TRBJ2-7
size: NA
D: NA

CDR3: CASSSGLLPYGYTF
DNA: TGTGCCAGCAGCTCGGGACTGCTGCCCTATGGCTACACCTTC
V: TRBV7-6
J: TRBJ1-2
size: NA
D: NA

CDR3: CASSDRRRGGRDEKLFF
DNA: TGTGCCAGCAGTGATCGCCGGCGGGGAGGGAGGGATGAAAAACTGTTTTTT
V: TRBV25-1
J: TRBJ1-4
size: NA
D: NA

CDR3: CASSASGRPGEAFF
DNA: TGTGCCAGCAGCGCCTCGGGGAGACCTGGGGAAGCTTTCTTT
V: TRBV9
J: TRBJ1-1
size: NA
D: NA

CDR3: CATSDSSGGYTGELFF
DNA: TGTGCCACCAGTGATTCATCCGGAGGGTACACCGGGGAGCTGTTTTTT
V: TRBV24-1
J: TRBJ2-2
size: NA
D: NA

CDR3: CASSHRGRQPQHF
DNA: TGTGCCAGCAGCCACCGAGGAAGGCAGCCCCAGCATTTT
V: TRBV5-6
J: TRBJ1-5
size: NA
D: NA

CDR3: CASSLIPRYEQYF
DNA: TGTGCCAGCAGCTTGATACCCAGGTACGAGCAGTACTTC
V: TRBV5-4
J: TRBJ2-7
size: NA
D: NA

CDR3: CASSNLRGNTGELFF
DNA: TGCGCCAGCAGCAACCTAAGGGGAAACACCGGGGAGCTGTTTTTT
V: TRBV5-1
J: TRBJ2-2
size: NA
D: NA

CDR3: CASSLRQGVVSETQYF
DNA: TGTGCCAGCAGCTTAAGACAGGGAGTGGTATCAGAGACCCAGTACTTC
V: TRBV3-1/TRBV3-2
J: TRBJ2-5
size: NA
D: TRBD1

CDR3: CASGLVVPRGSQPQHF
DNA: TGTGCTAGTGGTTTGGTAGTCCCCAGGGGGAGTCAGCCCCAGCATTTT
V: TRBV12-5
J: TRBJ1-5
size: NA
D: TRBD1

CDR3: CASSAGGLGAEAFF
DNA: TGTGCCAGCAGCGCAGGAGGACTGGGGGCTGAAGCTTTCTTT
V: TRBV7-9
J: TRBJ1-1
size: NA
D: NA

CDR3: CASSEDLSRYEQYF
DNA: TGTGCCAGCAGTGAAGACCTCTCCCGCTACGAGCAGTACTTC
V: TRBV6-1
J: TRBJ2-7
size: NA
D: NA

CDR3: CASSPGGGHGTEQYF
DNA: TGTGCCAGCAGCCCGGGGGGAGGGCACGGGACTGAGCAGTACTTC
V: TRBV7-3
J: TRBJ2-7
size: NA
D: TRBD2

CDR3: CASSSTGRGNTIYF
DNA: TGTGCCAGCAGCTCAACAGGGAGAGGAAACACCATATATTTT
V: TRBV7-8
J: TRBJ1-3
size: NA
D: NA

CDR3: CASSSAQPNTEAFF
DNA: TGTGCCAGCAGTTCAGCACAGCCGAACACTGAAGCTTTCTTT
V: TRBV6-2/TRBV6-3
J: TRBJ1-1
size: large
D: NA

CDR3: CASGSGDSSYEQYF
DNA: TGCGCCAGCGGTTCGGGAGACAGCTCCTACGAGCAGTACTTC
V: TRBV10-1
J: TRBJ2-7
size: NA
D: NA

CDR3: CASSSPGGFTDTQYF
DNA: TGTGCCAGCAGCTCCCCAGGGGGCTTCACAGATACGCAGTATTTT
V: TRBV5-5
J: TRBJ2-3
size: NA
D: TRBD1

CDR3: CASSPQDRGLEQYF
DNA: TGTGCCAGCAGCCCCCAGGACAGGGGGCTTGAGCAGTACTTC
V: TRBV3-1/TRBV3-2
J: TRBJ2-7
size: NA
D: TRBD1

CDR3: CASGSRNSGNTIYF
DNA: TGTGCCAGCGGATCCAGGAACTCTGGAAACACCATATATTTT
V: TRBV9
J: TRBJ1-3
size: NA
D: NA

CDR3: CASRAGGTSEQYF
DNA: TGTGCCAGCAGGGCCGGGGGGACTAGCGAGCAGTACTTC
V: TRBV6-5
J: TRBJ2-7
size: NA
D: TRBD2

CDR3: CASSREGRPLHF
DNA: TGCGCCAGCAGCAGGGAAGGGAGGCCCCTCCACTTT
V: TRBV4-3
J: TRBJ1-6
size: NA
D: NA

CDR3: CASSLVLGAAVDTQYF
DNA: TGTGCCAGCTCTCTAGTTTTAGGGGCCGCGGTGGATACGCAGTATTTT
V: TRBV18
J: TRBJ2-3
size: NA
D: NA

CDR3: CATKDRGKHTQYF
DNA: TGTGCCACCAAGGACAGGGGGAAACATACGCAGTATTTT
V: TRBV7-2
J: TRBJ2-3
size: NA
D: TRBD1

CDR3: CASGRGLANVLTF
DNA: TGTGCCAGCGGTCGGGGGCTGGCCAACGTCCTGACTTTC
V: TRBV9
J: TRBJ2-6
size: NA
D: NA

CDR3: CASSRRLALWNEQYF
DNA: TGTGCCAGCAGCCGAAGACTAGCTCTTTGGAACGAGCAGTACTTC
V: TRBV5-6
J: TRBJ2-7
size: NA
D: TRBD2

CDR3: CASSLYKQETQYF
DNA: TGCGCCAGCAGCTTGTACAAACAAGAGACCCAGTACTTC
V: TRBV5-1
J: TRBJ2-5
size: NA
D: NA

CDR3: CASSYGGYSNQPQHF
DNA: TGTGCCAGCAGTTACGGTGGCTATAGCAATCAGCCCCAGCATTTT
V: TRBV6-5
J: TRBJ1-5
size: NA
D: NA

CDR3: CASSFAGAGTDTQYF
DNA: TGTGCCAGCAGTTTTGCAGGGGCCGGCACAGATACGCAGTATTTT
V: TRBV28
J: TRBJ2-3
size: NA
D: NA

CDR3: CASSLLPAETQYF
DNA: TGTGCCAGCAGCTTACTGCCGGCGGAGACCCAGTACTTC
V: TRBV13
J: TRBJ2-5
size: NA
D: NA

CDR3: CSVDQGATDTQYF
DNA: TGCAGCGTTGATCAGGGGGCCACAGATACGCAGTATTTT
V: TRBV29-1
J: TRBJ2-3
size: NA
D: TRBD1

CDR3: CASSDRQGAKDQPQHF
DNA: TGTGCCAGCAGTGATAGACAGGGGGCGAAAGATCAGCCCCAGCATTTT
V: TRBV6-2/TRBV6-3
J: TRBJ1-5
size: NA
D: TRBD1

CDR3: CASSTRESDTEAFF
DNA: TGCGCCAGCAGCACCCGAGAAAGTGACACTGAAGCTTTCTTT
V: TRBV5-1
J: TRBJ1-1
size: NA
D: NA

CDR3: CASSPGGTGVEAFF
DNA: TGTGCCAGCAGCCCCGGAGGGACAGGGGTTGAAGCTTTCTTT
V: TRBV7-8
J: TRBJ1-1
size: NA
D: TRBD1

CDR3: CASSYPLRQRNQPQHF
DNA: TGTGCCAGCAGTTACCCTCTTCGGCAGCGCAATCAGCCCCAGCATTTT
V: TRBV6-2/TRBV6-3
J: TRBJ1-5
size: few
D: NA

CDR3: CASSHRSGGGNSPLHF
DNA: TGTGCCAGCAGTCATAGATCAGGGGGGGGTAATTCACCCCTCCACTTT
V: TRBV7-2
J: TRBJ1-6
size: NA
D: TRBD1

CDR3: CASSPLLGSGEQYF
DNA: TGTGCCAGCAGCCCCCTTCTGGGATCAGGCGAGCAGTACTTC
V: TRBV7-9
J: TRBJ2-7
size: NA
D: NA

CDR3: CASSQDLMGRAEAFF
DNA: TGTGCCAGCAGCCAAGATTTGATGGGCCGGGCTGAAGCTTTCTTT
V: TRBV3-1/TRBV3-2
J: TRBJ1-1
size: NA
D: NA

CDR3: CASSNLASSSGNTIYF
DNA: TGTGCCAGTAGTAACTTGGCCTCGAGCTCTGGAAACACCATATATTTT
V: TRBV19
J: TRBJ1-3
size: NA
D: NA

CDR3: CATSRDTGVTDTQYF
DNA: TGTGCCACCAGCAGAGATACAGGGGTTACAGATACGCAGTATTTT
V: TRBV15
J: TRBJ2-3
size: NA
D: TRBD1